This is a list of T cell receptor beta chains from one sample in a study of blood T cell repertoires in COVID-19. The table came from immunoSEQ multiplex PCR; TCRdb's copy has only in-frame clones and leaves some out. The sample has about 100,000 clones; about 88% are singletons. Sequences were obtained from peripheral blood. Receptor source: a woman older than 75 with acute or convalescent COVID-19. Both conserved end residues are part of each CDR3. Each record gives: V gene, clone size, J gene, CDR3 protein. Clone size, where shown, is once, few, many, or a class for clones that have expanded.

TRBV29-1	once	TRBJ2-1	CSVGGATSGREDEQFF
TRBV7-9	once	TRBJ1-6	CASSGGQDSPLHF
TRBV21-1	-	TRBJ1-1	CASSPKVQADTEAFF
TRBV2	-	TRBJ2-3	CASSPRGGLAGDRTDTQYF
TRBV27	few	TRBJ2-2	CASSLSRASGELFF
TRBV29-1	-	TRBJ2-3	CSVGAPAGGPDTQYF
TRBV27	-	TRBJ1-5	CASSPGVFSNQPQHF
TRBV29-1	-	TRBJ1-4	CSVRTGSFEKLFF
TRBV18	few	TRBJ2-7	CASSLGTSGYEQYF
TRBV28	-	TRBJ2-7	CASRQTGTGAHYEQYF
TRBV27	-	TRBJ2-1	CASRRQHLGLAGAPIYNEQFF
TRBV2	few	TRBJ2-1	CASSGLAYNEQFF
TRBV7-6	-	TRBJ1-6	CASSLGTATSNPPLHF
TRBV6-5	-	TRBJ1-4	CASRRATNEKLFF
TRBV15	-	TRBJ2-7	CATSRGGRVHEQYF
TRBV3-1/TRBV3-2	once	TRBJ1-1	CASSRGVVSEAFF
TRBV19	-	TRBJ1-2	CASNTGGSYGYTF
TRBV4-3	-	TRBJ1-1	CASSQGVQMNTEAFF
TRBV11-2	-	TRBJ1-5	CASSQAFSNQPQHF
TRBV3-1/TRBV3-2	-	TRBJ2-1	CASTRGGDYNEQFF
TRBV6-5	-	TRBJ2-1	CASSPTGGTYNEQFF
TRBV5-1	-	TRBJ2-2	CASSLGSGSGGELFF
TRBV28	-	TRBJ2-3	CASIPSGGSTDTQYF
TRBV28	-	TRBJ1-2	CASSLTPGQGLLYGYTF
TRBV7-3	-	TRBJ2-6	CASSLLTGVPFTGANVLTF
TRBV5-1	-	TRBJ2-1	CATRTGNNEQFF
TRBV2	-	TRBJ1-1	CASSSKGLKAFF
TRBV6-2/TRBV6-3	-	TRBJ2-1	CASSPRLAGGPSSYNEQFF
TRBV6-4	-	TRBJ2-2	CASSPGTVNTGELFF
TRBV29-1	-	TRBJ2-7	CSVGVRGKTYEQYF
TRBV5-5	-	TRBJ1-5	CASSLQGYNQPQHF
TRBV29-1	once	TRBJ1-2	CSSGQGGYGYTF
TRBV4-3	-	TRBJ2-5	CASSQVGGGLGETQYF
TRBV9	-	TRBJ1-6	CASSALGTVNSPLHF
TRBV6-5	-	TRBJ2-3	CASRKLAGSTDTQYF
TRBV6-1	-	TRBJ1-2	CASSDPGDYGYTF
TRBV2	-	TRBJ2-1	CASRDRDSSYNEQFF
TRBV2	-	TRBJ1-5	CASSDRGNQPQHF
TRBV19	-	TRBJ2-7	CASREQGEAPYEQYF
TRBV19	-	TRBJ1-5	CASNDREWYSNQPQHF
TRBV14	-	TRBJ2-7	CASSQRTTGLGEQYF
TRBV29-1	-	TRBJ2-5	CSVGSVTQYF
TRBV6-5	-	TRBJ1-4	CASSSGILNEKLFF
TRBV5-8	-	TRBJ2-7	CASSLWSGGSLTYEQYF
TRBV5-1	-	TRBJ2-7	CASSLGVPYEQYF
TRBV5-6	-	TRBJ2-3	CASSWNIPGGEDTQYF